This TCR beta chain emerged from a study of low-dose radiotherapy and immunotherapy resistance in tumors. Study-wide background: The drug cyclophosphamide was given into a vein at 200 mg/m2 every two weeks, one day before radiation and immunotherapy.

First-strand cDNA used TRAV- and TRBV-specific primers, covering alpha and beta chains. A constant-region primer paired with the V-primer adapter amplified TCRs over approximately 20 PCR cycles. TCRdb re-analysed the reads in MiXCR, keeping a single row per CDR3 protein. The sample consists of around 33,000 distinct CDR3 sequences, less than 65% of them appearing once. Many counts were recorded for this clonotype. Time point indicated: after trial treatment. Treatment denoted: LDRT plus nivolumab, ipilimumab, low-dose cyclophosphamide and aspirin (RACIN trial). All eligible patients presented with advanced solid tumors that contained no tumor-infiltrating lymphocytes. Germline lookup yields CDR1 LNHDA and CDR2 SQIVND (reference sequence). The CDR3 spans 14 residues. The V end was cut by 7 bases, the J end by 5 bases, with 12 bases between.

The source material was PBMCs, sampled after low-dose radiotherapy plus immunotherapy. This clonotype was sampled from a male donor with gallbladder cancer. The chain is built from TRBV19 and TRBJ1-6; no clear D. DNA for the CDR3: TGTGCCAGTACCACCGGGAGCAATAATTCACCCCTCCACTTT. Translation gives CASTTGSNNSPLHF.